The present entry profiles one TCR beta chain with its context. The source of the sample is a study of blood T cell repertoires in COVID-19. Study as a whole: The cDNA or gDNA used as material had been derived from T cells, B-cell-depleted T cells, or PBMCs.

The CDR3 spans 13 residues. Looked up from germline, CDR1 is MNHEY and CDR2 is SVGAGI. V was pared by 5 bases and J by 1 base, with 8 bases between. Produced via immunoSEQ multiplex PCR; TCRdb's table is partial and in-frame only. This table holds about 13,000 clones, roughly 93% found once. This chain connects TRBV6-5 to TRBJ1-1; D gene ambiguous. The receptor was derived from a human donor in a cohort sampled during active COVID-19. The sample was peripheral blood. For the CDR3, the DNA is TGTGCCAGCAGTAGGGAGGGGAACACTGAAGCTTTCTTT. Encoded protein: CASSREGNTEAFF.